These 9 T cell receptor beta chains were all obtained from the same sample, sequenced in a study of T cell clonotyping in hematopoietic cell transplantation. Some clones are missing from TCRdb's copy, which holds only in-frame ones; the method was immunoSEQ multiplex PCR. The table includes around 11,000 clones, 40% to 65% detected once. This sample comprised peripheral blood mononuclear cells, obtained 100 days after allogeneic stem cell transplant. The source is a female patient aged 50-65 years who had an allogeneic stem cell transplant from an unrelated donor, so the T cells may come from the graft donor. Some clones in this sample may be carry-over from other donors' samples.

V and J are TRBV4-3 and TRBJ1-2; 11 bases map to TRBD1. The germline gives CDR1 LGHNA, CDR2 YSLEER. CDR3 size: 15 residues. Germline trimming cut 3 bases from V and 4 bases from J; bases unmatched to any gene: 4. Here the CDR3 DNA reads TGCGCCAGCAGCCACCGGACAGGGGGCGGCTATGGCTACACCTTC. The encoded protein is CASSHRTGGGYGYTF.

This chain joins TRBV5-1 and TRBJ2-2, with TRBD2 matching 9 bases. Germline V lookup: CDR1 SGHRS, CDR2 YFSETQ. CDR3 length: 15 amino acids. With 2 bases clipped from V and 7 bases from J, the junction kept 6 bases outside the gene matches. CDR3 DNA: TGCGCCAGCAGCTTACTAGCGGGCTATAACGGGGAGCTGTTTTTT. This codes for CASSLLAGYNGELFF.

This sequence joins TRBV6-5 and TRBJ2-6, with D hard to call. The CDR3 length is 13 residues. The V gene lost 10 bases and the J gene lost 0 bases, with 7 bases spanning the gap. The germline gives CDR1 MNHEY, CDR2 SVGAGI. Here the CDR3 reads CATQSSGANVLTF. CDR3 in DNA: TGTGCCACCCAGAGCTCTGGGGCCAACGTCCTGACTTTC.

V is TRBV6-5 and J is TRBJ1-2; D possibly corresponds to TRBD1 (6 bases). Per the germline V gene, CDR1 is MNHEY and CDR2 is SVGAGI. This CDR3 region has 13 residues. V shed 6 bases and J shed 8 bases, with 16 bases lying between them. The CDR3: CASSRQVLEGYTF. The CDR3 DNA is TGTGCCAGCAGCCGACAGGTCCTCGAGGGCTACACCTTC.

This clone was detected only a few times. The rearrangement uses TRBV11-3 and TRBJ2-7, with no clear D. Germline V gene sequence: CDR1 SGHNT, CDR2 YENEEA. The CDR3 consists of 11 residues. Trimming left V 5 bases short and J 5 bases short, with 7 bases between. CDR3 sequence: CASSPSHEQYF. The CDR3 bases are TGTGCCAGCAGCCCGTCTCACGAGCAGTACTTC. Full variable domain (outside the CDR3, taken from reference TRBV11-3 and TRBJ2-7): EAGVVQSPRYKIIEKKQPVAFWCNPISGHNTLYWYLQNLGQGPELLIRYENEEAVDDSQLPKDRFSAERLKGVDSTLKIQPAELGDSAVYLCASSPSHEQYFGPGTRLTVT.

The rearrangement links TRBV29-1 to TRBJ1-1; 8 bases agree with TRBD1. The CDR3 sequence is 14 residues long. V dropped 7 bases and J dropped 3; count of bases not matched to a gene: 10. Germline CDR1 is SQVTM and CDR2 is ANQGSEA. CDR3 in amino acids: CSALLQGVYTEAFF. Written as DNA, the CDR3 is TGCAGCGCCCTACTACAGGGGGTATACACTGAAGCTTTCTTT.

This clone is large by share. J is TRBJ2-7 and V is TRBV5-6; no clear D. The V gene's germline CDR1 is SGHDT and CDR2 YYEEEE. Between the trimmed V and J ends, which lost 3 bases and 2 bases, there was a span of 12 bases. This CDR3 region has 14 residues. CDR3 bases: TGTGCCAGCAGCTCGGACGGTTCCCCCTACGAGCAGTACTTC. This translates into CASSSDGSPYEQYF.

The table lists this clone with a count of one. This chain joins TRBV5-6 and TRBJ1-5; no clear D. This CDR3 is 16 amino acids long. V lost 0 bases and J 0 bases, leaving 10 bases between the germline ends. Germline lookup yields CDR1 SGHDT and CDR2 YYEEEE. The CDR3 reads CASSLAGRYSNQPQHF. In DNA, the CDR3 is TGTGCCAGCAGCTTGGCCGGACGGTATAGCAATCAGCCCCAGCATTTT.

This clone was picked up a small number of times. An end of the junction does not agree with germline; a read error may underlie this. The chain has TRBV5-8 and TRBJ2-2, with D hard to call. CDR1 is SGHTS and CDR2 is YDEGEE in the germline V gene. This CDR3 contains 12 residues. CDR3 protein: CASSLVIEELFF. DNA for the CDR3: TGCGCCAGCAGCTTGGTTATCGAGGAGCTGTTTTTT.